This T cell receptor (beta chain) derives from a study of patients and donors after allogeneic stem cell transplantation. TCRdb called the RT-PCR reads again in MiXCR, with one record for every CDR3 protein. The table includes hundreds of thousands of distinct CDR3 sequences, approximately 16% detected once. Germline CDR1 LGHDT, CDR2 YNNKEL (reference sequence). V was cut by 8 bases and J by 4 bases, with 11 bases left in between. The CDR3 consists of 12 residues. Sequenced input: blood, either unsorted or a sorted T cell fraction (not recorded which). This TCR came from a human donor who was either an allogeneic HSCT recipient or a stem cell or donor lymphocyte infusion donor (not recorded which). It is not recorded whose cells these are; they may come from a transplant donor. V is TRBV3-1 and J is TRBJ1-2, with D perhaps TRBD1 (6 bases). This CDR3 is CASVGQSYGYTF. DNA of the CDR3: TGTGCCAGCGTCGGACAGTCCTATGGCTACACCTTC.